This section outlines one T cell receptor (beta chain) sequence together with its context. What it binds is not known. The data derive from a study of cytomegalovirus exposure and HLA in healthy donors. Broader study findings: Cytomegalovirus association was listed for 170 or so TCR beta chains. The HLA-A and HLA-B alleles of most subjects were reportedly predicted accurately from TCR beta sequences. Later, an analysis found that common viral pathogens appeared to be linked with several of the most significant clusters.

60 Vbeta and 13 Jbeta primers were used in PCR. Clones were sequenced by immunoSEQ multiplex PCR, and TCRdb holds only the in-frame ones, with some missing. The sample has about 100,000 clones, 65% to 80% seen once. Source material: PBMCs. This TCR came from a man between 50 and 59 years old in good health and CMV-seronegative.

The DNA of the CDR3 is TGTGCCAGCTCACGAAAGGGGGACCCGGGTGGCTACACCTTC. Its protein is CASSRKGDPGGYTF. The chain employs TRBV18 and TRBJ1-2, with D maybe TRBD1 (6 bases). Germline lookup yields CDR1 KGHSH and CDR2 LQKENI. The CDR3 loop spans 14 amino acids. V lost 4 bases to trimming and J lost 7 bases, with 16 bases between them.